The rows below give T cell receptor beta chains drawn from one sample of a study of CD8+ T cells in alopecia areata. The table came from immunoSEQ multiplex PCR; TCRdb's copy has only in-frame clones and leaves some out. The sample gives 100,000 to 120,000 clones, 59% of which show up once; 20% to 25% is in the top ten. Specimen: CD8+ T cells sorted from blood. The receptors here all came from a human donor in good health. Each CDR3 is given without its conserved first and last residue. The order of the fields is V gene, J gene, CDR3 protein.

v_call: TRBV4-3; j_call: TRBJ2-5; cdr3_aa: ASSQDYRGLSWQSGETQY
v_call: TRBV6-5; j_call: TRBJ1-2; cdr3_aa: ASSSPGGSYGYT
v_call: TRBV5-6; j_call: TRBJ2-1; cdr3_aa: ASSFGYSGTNEQF
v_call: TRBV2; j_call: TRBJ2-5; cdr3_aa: ASSPRSGGRHQETQY
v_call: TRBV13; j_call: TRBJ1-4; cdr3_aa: ASSSGREKLF
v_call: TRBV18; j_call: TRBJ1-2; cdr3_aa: ASSPAGNLFYGYT
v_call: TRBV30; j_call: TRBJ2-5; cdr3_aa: AWSTGLARAQETQY
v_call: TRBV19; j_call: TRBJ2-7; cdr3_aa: ASSKDSRPAYEQY
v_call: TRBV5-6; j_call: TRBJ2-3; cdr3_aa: ASSQRGDYTDTQY
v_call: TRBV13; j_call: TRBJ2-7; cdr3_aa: ASSSAGPRPEQY
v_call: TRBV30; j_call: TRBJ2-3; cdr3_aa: AWGSGVRTDTQY
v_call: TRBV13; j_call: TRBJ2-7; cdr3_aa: ASSRTGTGDYEQY
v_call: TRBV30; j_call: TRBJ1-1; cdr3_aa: AWSVYFGTEAF
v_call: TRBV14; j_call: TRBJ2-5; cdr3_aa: ASSQVQPGLAGWETQY
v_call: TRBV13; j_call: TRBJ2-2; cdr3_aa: ASSPGRNTGELF
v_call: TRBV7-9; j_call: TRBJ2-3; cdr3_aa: ASSSQTDTQY
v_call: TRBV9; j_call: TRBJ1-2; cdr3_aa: ASSAGGFDYGYT
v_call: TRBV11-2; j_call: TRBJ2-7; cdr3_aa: ASSLLRGRVPYEQY
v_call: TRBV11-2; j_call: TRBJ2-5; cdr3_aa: ASSLGLGLAGNQETQY
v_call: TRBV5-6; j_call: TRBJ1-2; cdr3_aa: ASSLAGVYGYT
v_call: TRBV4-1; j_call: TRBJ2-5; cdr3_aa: ASSRNPRGKETQY
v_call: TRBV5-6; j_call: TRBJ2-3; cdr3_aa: ASSFGLAGTTDTQY
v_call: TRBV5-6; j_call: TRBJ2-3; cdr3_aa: ASSSTTVVRGDTQY
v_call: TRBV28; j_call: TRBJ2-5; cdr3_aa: ASSLFVTGEETQY
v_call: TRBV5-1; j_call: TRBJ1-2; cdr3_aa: ASSLFPRTGDYGYT
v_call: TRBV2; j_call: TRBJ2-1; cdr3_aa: ASSELRPGDMYNEQF
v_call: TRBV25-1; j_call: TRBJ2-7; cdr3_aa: ASQGGSYEQY
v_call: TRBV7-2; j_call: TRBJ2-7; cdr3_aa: ASSLVSGDEQY
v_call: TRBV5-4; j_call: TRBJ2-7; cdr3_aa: ASSLPSGGLYEQY
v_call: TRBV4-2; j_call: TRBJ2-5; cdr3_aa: ASSQESPQETQY
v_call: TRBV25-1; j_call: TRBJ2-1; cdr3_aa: ASSAWDVYNEQF
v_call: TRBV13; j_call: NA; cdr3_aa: ASSIRTGGYEQY
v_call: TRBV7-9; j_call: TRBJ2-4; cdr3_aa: ASRDGAKNIQY
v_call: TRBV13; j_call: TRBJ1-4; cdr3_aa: ASSARTGGGDEKLF
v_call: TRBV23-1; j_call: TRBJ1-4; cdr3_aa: ASSQRRPGFRDKKLF
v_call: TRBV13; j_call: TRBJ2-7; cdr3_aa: ASSPRLGPSYEQY
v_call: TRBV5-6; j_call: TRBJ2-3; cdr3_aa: ASSQGLAGDTQY
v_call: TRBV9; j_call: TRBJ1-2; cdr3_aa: ASSVVWDSPEPYGYT
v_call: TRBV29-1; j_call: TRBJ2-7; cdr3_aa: SARDLNYEQY
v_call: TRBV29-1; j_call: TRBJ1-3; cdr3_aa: SVDTGILGYGSGNTIY
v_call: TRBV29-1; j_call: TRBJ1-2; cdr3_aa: SVQGPTYGYT
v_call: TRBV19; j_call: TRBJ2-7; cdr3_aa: ASSTGLAVTYEQY
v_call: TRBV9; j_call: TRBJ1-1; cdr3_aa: ASSVTGTNTEAF
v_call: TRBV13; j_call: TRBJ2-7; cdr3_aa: ASSGQVRHEQY
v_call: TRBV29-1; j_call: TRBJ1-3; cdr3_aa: SVEDRGVYSGNTIY
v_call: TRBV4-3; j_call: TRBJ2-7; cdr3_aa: ASSQDEAGTYEQY
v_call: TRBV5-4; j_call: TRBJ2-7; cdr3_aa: ASSLSAGGPGEQY
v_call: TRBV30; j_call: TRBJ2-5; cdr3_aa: AWARAPIQETQY
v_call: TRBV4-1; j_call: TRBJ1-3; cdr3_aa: ASSQDERTLSGNTIY
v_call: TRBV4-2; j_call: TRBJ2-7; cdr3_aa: ASSQDRTMGGEQY
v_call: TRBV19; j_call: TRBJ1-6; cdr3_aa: ASEENSYNSPLH
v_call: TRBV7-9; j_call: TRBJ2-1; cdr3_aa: ASRIYSGPMV
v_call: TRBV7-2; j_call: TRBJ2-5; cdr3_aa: ASREGLAGGLLETQY
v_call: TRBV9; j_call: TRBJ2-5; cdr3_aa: ASSPTAGGMETQY
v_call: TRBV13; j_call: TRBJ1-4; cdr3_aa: ASSIRQLEEKLF